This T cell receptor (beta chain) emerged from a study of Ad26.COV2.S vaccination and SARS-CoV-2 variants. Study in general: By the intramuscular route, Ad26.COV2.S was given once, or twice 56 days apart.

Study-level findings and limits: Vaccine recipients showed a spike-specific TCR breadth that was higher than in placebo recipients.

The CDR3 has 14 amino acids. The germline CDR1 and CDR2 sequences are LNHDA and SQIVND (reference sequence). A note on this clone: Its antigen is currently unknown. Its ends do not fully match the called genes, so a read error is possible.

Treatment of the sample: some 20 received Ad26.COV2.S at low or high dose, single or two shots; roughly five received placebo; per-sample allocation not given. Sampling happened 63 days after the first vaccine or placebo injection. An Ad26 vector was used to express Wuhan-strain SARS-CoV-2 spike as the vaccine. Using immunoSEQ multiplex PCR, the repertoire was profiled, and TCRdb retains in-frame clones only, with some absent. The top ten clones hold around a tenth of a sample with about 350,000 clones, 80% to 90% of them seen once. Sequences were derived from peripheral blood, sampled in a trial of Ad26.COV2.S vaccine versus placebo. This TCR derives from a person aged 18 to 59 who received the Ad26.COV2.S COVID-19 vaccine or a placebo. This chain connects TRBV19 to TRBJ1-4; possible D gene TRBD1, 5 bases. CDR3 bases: TGTGCCAGTAGTATACGGGGCGCTAAGGAAAAACTGTTTTTT. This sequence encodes CASSIRGAKEKLFF.